The rows below give T cell receptor beta chains drawn from one sample of a study of cytomegalovirus exposure and HLA in healthy donors. Repertoires were generated with immunoSEQ multiplex PCR, while TCRdb's copy carries only in-frame clones and drops some. Of about 190,000 clones in the sample, 84% were seen once. Sequenced material: PBMCs. These receptors were collected from a boy aged 5-17 years in good health and CMV-seronegative. Each CDR3 is given with its conserved first and last residue. A D gene is named only where the DNA matches it firmly. Clone size appears in some rows only: once, few, many, or a class for an expanded clone.

TRBV28,.,TRBJ2-7,TRBD1,CASSFILTGVHEQYF,TGTGCCAGCAGTTTCATTCTGACAGGGGTCCACGAGCAGTACTTC
TRBV6-5,few,TRBJ2-1,.,CASSYRWGPPYNEQFF,TGTGCCAGCAGTTACCGTTGGGGGCCCCCCTACAATGAGCAGTTCTTC
TRBV10-3,.,TRBJ2-1,.,CAISENRDEQFF,TGTGCCATCAGTGAGAACCGGGATGAGCAGTTCTTC
TRBV6-5,.,TRBJ2-7,TRBD1,CATSGTGSYEQYF,TGTGCCACCTCCGGGACAGGGAGCTACGAGCAGTACTTC
TRBV9,.,TRBJ2-7,TRBD1,CASSVEQGASEQYF,TGTGCCAGCAGCGTAGAACAGGGGGCTAGCGAGCAGTACTTC
TRBV7-2,.,TRBJ2-5,TRBD2,CASSPQGGWETQYF,TGTGCCAGCAGCCCCCAGGGAGGGTGGGAGACCCAGTACTTC
TRBV30,.,TRBJ1-2,TRBD1,CAWIQGVGYTF,TGTGCCTGGATACAGGGGGTTGGCTACACCTTC
TRBV28,.,TRBJ1-2,TRBD1,CASQGAWGYTF,TGTGCCAGCCAGGGGGCATGGGGCTACACCTTC
TRBV6-1,.,TRBJ1-4,TRBD1,CASSARNRGLSNEKLFF,TGTGCCAGCAGTGCCCGGAACAGGGGACTTTCTAATGAAAAACTGTTTTTT
TRBV29-1,once,TRBJ2-7,.,CSVRQSGYEQYF,TGCAGCGTACGACAGTCCGGCTACGAGCAGTACTTC
TRBV15,.,TRBJ1-5,.,CATSNGGGQNQPQHF,TGTGCCACCAGCAACGGGGGTGGGCAAAATCAGCCCCAGCATTTT
TRBV27,.,TRBJ1-2,.,CASSLTSALRVYTF,TGTGCCAGCAGTCTAACGTCCGCCCTGAGGGTCTACACCTTC
TRBV9,.,TRBJ2-7,TRBD2,CASSVGGGGDYEQYF,TGTGCCAGCAGCGTAGGAGGCGGGGGGGACTACGAGCAGTACTTC
TRBV5-1,few,TRBJ2-1,.,CASSLAPGRHNEQFF,TGCGCCAGCAGCTTGGCTCCGGGGAGACACAATGAGCAGTTCTTC
TRBV6-6,.,TRBJ2-1,TRBD2,CASSTVLAVSHNEQFF,TGTGCCAGCAGTACCGTACTAGCGGTCTCGCACAATGAGCAGTTCTTC
TRBV5-1,.,TRBJ2-7,.,CASSSPRDEQYF,TGCGCCAGCAGCTCCCCCAGGGACGAGCAGTACTTC
TRBV25-1,.,TRBJ1-6,TRBD1,CASRPDRERSPLHF,TGTGCCAGCAGGCCGGACAGGGAGCGTTCACCCCTCCACTTT
TRBV5-4,.,TRBJ2-7,TRBD2,CASSWERGIEQYF,TGTGCCAGCAGCTGGGAGCGGGGGATCGAGCAGTACTTC
TRBV10-1,.,TRBJ2-3,.,CTRVMPSTDTQYF,TGCACTCGTGTGATGCCTAGCACAGATACGCAGTATTTT
TRBV5-1,.,TRBJ2-3,.,CASNPLRRWSKDSPSTDTQYF,TGCGCCAGCAACCCACTAAGAAGGTGGTCGAAGGACAGCCCTAGCACAGATACGCAGTATTTT
TRBV6-1,once,TRBJ1-6,.,CASSDAPRGASYNSPLHF,TGTGCCAGCAGTGACGCGCCCCGGGGGGCTTCCTATAATTCACCCCTCCACTTT
TRBV5-4,.,TRBJ2-7,.,CAIRYTLDWFFEQYF,TGTGCCATCAGGTACACTCTGGACTGGTTTTTTGAGCAGTACTTC
TRBV6-5,.,TRBJ1-3,.,CASSRLSSGNTIYF,TGTGCCAGCAGTCGACTGAGCTCTGGAAACACCATATATTTT
TRBV5-4,.,TRBJ2-2,.,CASSLLANANTGELFF,TGTGCCAGCAGCTTATTAGCGAACGCGAACACCGGGGAGCTGTTTTTT
TRBV2,.,TRBJ1-2,TRBD1,CASRGNRGKDGYTF,TGTGCCAGCCGTGGCAACAGGGGAAAAGATGGCTACACCTTC
TRBV6-1,.,TRBJ2-7,TRBD2,CASSEGGRVLRGQYF,TGTGCCAGCAGTGAAGGCGGGAGAGTCCTACGAGGGCAGTACTTC